A single sample gave rise to the 7 T cell receptor beta chains below, sequenced in a study of cytomegalovirus exposure and HLA in healthy donors. Researchers ran the PCR with 60 Vbeta and 13 Jbeta primers. Repertoires were generated with immunoSEQ multiplex PCR, while TCRdb's copy carries only in-frame clones and drops some. The sample holds approximately 170,000 clones, around 63% seen once. Source material: PBMCs. These TCRs come from a woman aged 18-29 years in good health and CMV-seropositive.

This chain links TRBV4-2 with TRBJ2-7, with D tentatively TRBD2 (5 bases). The germline gives CDR1 LGHNA, CDR2 YNFKEQ. V gave up 2 bases and J gave up 6 bases, with 17 bases separating them. CDR3 length equals 15 residues. The CDR3 DNA is TGTGCCAGCAGCCAACCGGACTTGGACGCTGGCGAGCAGTACTTC. Translating it yields CASSQPDLDAGEQYF.

The chain couples TRBV9 to TRBJ2-5; D gene ambiguous. Trimming took 0 bases from V and 2 from J, leaving 11 bases between them. The germline V gene encodes CDR1 SGDLS and CDR2 YYNGEE. The CDR3 runs to 15 residues. CDR3 protein: CASSVEPLDQETQYF. In DNA, the CDR3 is TGTGCCAGCAGCGTAGAGCCGCTCGATCAAGAGACCCAGTACTTC.

V gene TRBV5-1 combines with J gene TRBJ2-4; a possible D gene is TRBD2 (5 bases). V was pared by 0 bases and J by 1 base, with 11 bases between. CDR3 size: 16 residues. CDR1 SGHRS and CDR2 YFSETQ come from the germline V gene. In DNA form, the CDR3 reads TGCGCCAGCAGCTTGGCCGGGGATCGGGCCAAAAACATTCAGTACTTC. This translates into CASSLAGDRAKNIQYF.

The rearrangement links TRBV21-1 to TRBJ2-7; TRBD1, the D gene given by the table, was not confirmed from the DNA. TRBV21-1 is marked as a pseudogene. CDR3 size: 17 residues. The CDR3 region is CASSKPPRQGQGYEQYF. CDR3 bases: TGTGCCAGCAGCAAACCCCCCCGACAGGGCCAGGGTTACGAGCAGTACTTC.

The genes are TRBV19 and TRBJ2-2; 8 bases align to TRBD2. The V segment lost 5 bases and the J segment 5 bases; nucleotides outside the gene matches: 13. CDR3 length equals 17 residues. Germline values: CDR1 LNHDA, CDR2 SQIVND (reference sequence). This chain's CDR3 is CASSLHPGGPVTGELFF. DNA of the CDR3: TGTGCCAGTAGTCTCCATCCGGGAGGGCCCGTTACCGGGGAGCTGTTTTTT.

J is TRBJ2-7 and V is TRBV21-1; the table's D call of TRBD1 was not tested on the DNA. TRBV21-1 is designated a pseudogene. This CDR3 is built from 15 residues. The CDR3 sequence is CASSRQEGKSYEQYF. CDR3 DNA sequence: TGTGCCAGCAGCAGACAGGAAGGAAAATCCTACGAGCAGTACTTC.

J is TRBJ2-1 and V is TRBV27, with TRBD2 as a possible D gene (6 bases). V was trimmed by 1 base and J by 5 bases, leaving 15 bases between them. CDR1 and CDR2 (germline): MNHEY, SMNVEV (reference sequence). This CDR3 region has 16 residues. The CDR3 nucleotides are TGTGCCAGCAGTTTATACCCTGGAGGGGCTCACAATGAGCAGTTCTTC. Translated: CASSLYPGGAHNEQFF.